This TCR beta chain came from a study of T cell clones after liver transplantation. Study as a whole: Pre-transplant mixed lymphocyte reactions yielded third-party-reactive TCRbeta sequences as comparators for graft-donor-reactive sequences.

This CDR3 is built from 14 residues. Germline CDR1 and CDR2: SEHNR and FQNEAQ (reference sequence). Trimming cost V 5 bases and J 2 bases; bases outside gene matches: 5. The table came from immunoSEQ multiplex PCR; TCRdb's copy has only in-frame clones and leaves some out. This sample yields some 120,000 clones, of which approximately 90% are seen a single time; 0.65% to 0.95% belongs to the top ten. The genes are TRBV7-9 and TRBJ2-7; TRBD2 agrees at 8 bases. Sequencing was performed on CD4+ T cells from blood, taken 12 months after liver transplant. This TCR came from a human patient who received a liver transplant. Some T cells may originate from the graft donor. As DNA, the CDR3 is TGTGCCAGCAGCGTTAGCGGGACCCCCTACGAGCAGTACTTC. Encoded protein: CASSVSGTPYEQYF.